The 13 T cell receptor beta chains listed next were all sequenced from one sample in a study of cytomegalovirus exposure and HLA in healthy donors. The table came from immunoSEQ multiplex PCR; TCRdb's copy has only in-frame clones and leaves some out. The table has 100,000 to 150,000 clones, about nine tenths seen once. Sequenced: PBMCs. All receptors derive from a young woman in good health and CMV-seronegative.

Comments on this clone: Because the CDR3 is missing its conserved closing phenylalanine or tryptophan, this is likely a read error. The DNA is omitted, as the CDR3 cannot be located on it reliably, and the CDR3 follows TCRdb's listing. The chain combines TRBV5-1 with TRBJ1-2; the table calls TRBD1, which could not be checked here. The CDR3 length equals 11 residues, ends included. Germline CDR1 SGHRS, CDR2 YFSETQ. CDR3 sequence: CASSPGTDHPL.

This clone was counted between two and nine times. The J gene is TRBJ2-1, the V gene TRBV6-1, with D maybe TRBD1 (6 bases). The CDR3 runs to 14 residues. The germline V and J ends were trimmed by 8 bases and 9 bases, with 20 bases remaining between them. Per germline, CDR1 MNHNS and CDR2 SASEGT. CDR3 protein: CASQPGAHGSEQFF. In nucleotides, the CDR3 is TGTGCCAGCCAACCAGGGGCTCACGGGTCTGAGCAGTTCTTC.

This sequence joins TRBV21-1 and TRBJ1-2. TRBV21-1 is termed a pseudogene. This CDR3 contains 15 residues. The CDR3 spells CASSKKPSEIFGYTF. The CDR3 nucleotides read TGTGCCAGCAGCAAAAAGCCCTCTGAAATCTTCGGCTACACCTTC.

V usage is TRBV28 and J usage is TRBJ2-3, with 10 bases matching TRBD2. The CDR3 sequence is 14 residues long. Germline CDR1 is MDHEN and CDR2 is SYDVKM. V lost 8 bases, J lost 2 bases, and 4 bases stayed unmatched. DNA for the CDR3: TGTGCCAGCGTGGGACTAGCGTCCACAGATACGCAGTATTTT. The encoded protein is CASVGLASTDTQYF.

This chain connects TRBV29-1 to TRBJ2-1, with 10 bases that match TRBD2. Germline V gives CDR1 SQVTM, CDR2 ANQGSEA. The CDR3 is 16 amino acids. The J segment lost 0 bases and the V segment lost 7 bases, leaving 9 bases of the junction unmatched. CDR3 residues: CSGRRTSGFSYNEQFF. CDR3 DNA: TGCAGCGGACGGCGGACTAGCGGTTTCTCCTACAATGAGCAGTTCTTC.

The chain uses TRBV30 and TRBJ2-1, with 9 bases that match TRBD1. The CDR3 runs 14 residues. With 2 bases clipped from V and 4 bases from J, the junction kept 3 bases outside the gene matches. The V gene's germline CDR1 is GTSNPN and CDR2 SVGIG (reference sequence). This chain's CDR3 is CAWSPGQGYNEQFF. For the CDR3, the DNA is TGTGCCTGGAGTCCGGGACAGGGATACAATGAGCAGTTCTTC.

The chain combines TRBV14 with TRBJ2-7; 10 bases agree with TRBD2. The CDR3 extends over 15 amino acids. Germline CDR1 reads SGHDN; CDR2 reads FVKESK. The V and J ends lost 3 bases and 4 bases, in that order; junction bases with no gene match: 6. In DNA form, the CDR3 reads TGTGCCAGCAGCCATGAACTAGCGGGACTATACGAGCAGTACTTC. Its translation: CASSHELAGLYEQYF.

In this sample, this clone turned up once. The chain is built from TRBV6-1 and TRBJ1-1; 11 nucleotides line up with TRBD1. The V segment lost 8 bases and the J segment 4 bases; nucleotides outside the gene matches: 9. The CDR3 sequence is 15 residues long. CDR1 and CDR2 (germline): MNHNS, SASEGT. The CDR3 region is CASAWTGGVGTEAFF. The CDR3 nucleotides are TGTGCCAGCGCATGGACAGGGGGCGTGGGCACTGAAGCTTTCTTT.

This chain joins TRBV5-4 and TRBJ2-4, with TRBD1 matching 8 bases. V dropped 9 bases and J dropped 3; count of bases not matched to a gene: 5. Germline loops: CDR1 SGHNT, CDR2 YYREEE (reference sequence). The CDR3 has 13 amino acids. The CDR3 bases are TGTGCCAAGACAGGGGACGTCAAAAACATTCAGTACTTC. Amino acids: CAKTGDVKNIQYF.

This chain uses TRBV5-1 with TRBJ2-1, with 12 bases that match TRBD1. V shed 0 bases and J 1 base; nucleotides not matched to a gene: 2. The CDR3 loop spans 17 amino acids. Germline values: CDR1 SGHRS, CDR2 YFSETQ. The CDR3: CASSLEGQGASYNEQFF. As DNA, the CDR3 is TGCGCCAGCAGCTTGGAGGGACAGGGGGCATCCTACAATGAGCAGTTCTTC. Filled out from reference TRBV5-1 and TRBJ2-1, the complete variable domain reads KAGVTQTPRYLIKTRGQQVTLSCSPISGHRSVSWYQQTPGQGLQFLFEYFSETQRNKGNFPGRFSGRQFSNSRSEMNVSTLELGDSALYLCASSLEGQGASYNEQFFGPGTRLTVL.

The rearrangement uses TRBV28 and TRBJ1-2; 7 bases are shared with TRBD1. Trimming at V came to 2 bases and at J to 10 bases, leaving 7 bases not matched to a gene. This CDR3 has 13 residues. Germline-derived CDR1 and CDR2 are MDHEN and SYDVKM. CDR3: CASSLTGVRDYTF. The DNA for the CDR3 is TGTGCCAGCAGTTTAACAGGGGTAAGAGACTACACCTTC.

In DNA, the CDR3 is TGTGCCAGCACCCTGGACAGAGTAGATTCCTATGGCTACACCTTC. Translated, it gives CASTLDRVDSYGYTF. V gene TRBV2 combines with J gene TRBJ1-2; D is perhaps TRBD1 (6 bases). The V end lost 7 bases, the J end lost 4 bases, and 19 bases lay between the germline ends. CDR1 is SNHLY, CDR2 FYNNEI, per germline. CDR3 length: 15 amino acids. The entire variable domain, with the rest obtained from reference TRBV2 and TRBJ1-2, is as follows: EPEVTQTPSHQVTQMGQEVILRCVPISNHLYFYWYRQILGQKVEFLVSFYNNEISEKSEIFDDQFSVERPDGSNFTLKIRSTKLEDSAMYFCASTLDRVDSYGYTFGSGTRLTVV.

The chain has TRBV29-1 and TRBJ2-1, with 7 bases that match TRBD2. Germline V CDR1 and CDR2: SQVTM, ANQGSEA. Germline trimming cut 4 bases from V and 0 bases from J; bases unmatched to any gene: 3. The CDR3 consists of 14 residues. The CDR3 sequence: CSVALALSYNEQFF. In nucleotides, the CDR3 is TGCAGCGTTGCACTAGCGCTCTCCTACAATGAGCAGTTCTTC.